This is a list of T cell receptor beta chains from one sample in a study of a mutant IDH1 vaccine in newly diagnosed glioma. Here immunoSEQ multiplex PCR was the method, and the copy in TCRdb shows in-frame clones only, minus some. This table holds about 67,000 clones, about 80% found once. Their specific antigens are unknown. Sample: PBMCs, taken from a glioma patient whose treatment included an IDH1 peptide vaccine. The receptors derive from a man younger than 30 with glioma. Both conserved end residues are part of each CDR3. Each record gives: J gene, D gene, V gene, clone size, CDR3 protein, CDR3 DNA. A D gene is named only where the DNA matches it firmly. The size of a clone is reported for some rows only, either as once, few or many, or as a class for expanded clones.

J gene: TRBJ2-7
D gene: NA
V gene: TRBV7-9
clone size: NA
CDR3 protein: CASSPLGGTEQYF
CDR3 DNA: TGTGCCAGCAGCCCCCTGGGGGGAACAGAGCAGTACTTC

J gene: TRBJ2-3
D gene: NA
V gene: TRBV29-1
clone size: NA
CDR3 protein: CSVDLDPLTDTQYF
CDR3 DNA: TGCAGCGTTGATTTAGATCCACTCACAGATACGCAGTATTTT

J gene: TRBJ1-2
D gene: TRBD1
V gene: TRBV6-6
clone size: NA
CDR3 protein: CASSYSDTTGSYGYTF
CDR3 DNA: TGTGCCAGCAGTTACTCCGATACGACAGGGAGCTATGGCTACACCTTC

J gene: TRBJ1-2
D gene: TRBD1
V gene: TRBV5-1
clone size: NA
CDR3 protein: CASSPTGIRGYTF
CDR3 DNA: TGCGCCAGCAGCCCGACAGGGATCCGGGGCTACACCTTC

J gene: TRBJ1-2
D gene: NA
V gene: TRBV19
clone size: few
CDR3 protein: CASTQDGLGGYTF
CDR3 DNA: TGTGCCAGTACCCAGGACGGCCTGGGTGGCTACACCTTC

J gene: TRBJ2-7
D gene: NA
V gene: TRBV2
clone size: NA
CDR3 protein: CAGGTYREQYF
CDR3 DNA: TGTGCCGGCGGGACATACCGCGAGCAGTACTTC

J gene: TRBJ1-2
D gene: NA
V gene: TRBV7-2
clone size: NA
CDR3 protein: CASRLLANYGYTF
CDR3 DNA: TGTGCCAGCAGGCTTCTGGCTAACTATGGCTACACCTTC

J gene: TRBJ2-5
D gene: NA
V gene: TRBV6-1
clone size: NA
CDR3 protein: CASSEGRGALETQYF
CDR3 DNA: TGTGCCAGCAGTGAAGGAAGGGGGGCGTTAGAGACCCAGTACTTC

J gene: TRBJ1-4
D gene: NA
V gene: TRBV15
clone size: once
CDR3 protein: CATSRARTSEKLFF
CDR3 DNA: TGTGCCACCAGCAGAGCCCGTACTAGTGAAAAACTGTTTTTT

J gene: TRBJ2-5
D gene: TRBD2
V gene: TRBV9
clone size: NA
CDR3 protein: CASSPMGGGLRKTQYF
CDR3 DNA: TGTGCCAGCAGCCCCATGGGGGGGGGACTTCGTAAGACCCAGTACTTC

J gene: TRBJ1-1
D gene: TRBD1
V gene: TRBV5-8
clone size: NA
CDR3 protein: CASSPDRGLNTEAFF
CDR3 DNA: TGTGCCAGCAGCCCGGACAGGGGCCTGAACACTGAAGCTTTCTTT

J gene: TRBJ1-3
D gene: NA
V gene: TRBV5-1
clone size: NA
CDR3 protein: CASSSEGNTIYF
CDR3 DNA: TGCGCCAGCAGCTCCGAGGGAAACACCATATATTTT

J gene: TRBJ1-5
D gene: TRBD1
V gene: TRBV28
clone size: NA
CDR3 protein: CASSLGQGAGQPQHF
CDR3 DNA: TGTGCCAGCAGTCTAGGACAGGGGGCTGGTCAGCCCCAGCATTTT

J gene: TRBJ2-3
D gene: NA
V gene: TRBV2
clone size: few
CDR3 protein: CASSDQGSSTDTQYF
CDR3 DNA: TGTGCCAGCAGTGATCAGGGGTCTAGCACAGATACGCAGTATTTT

J gene: TRBJ2-1
D gene: TRBD2
V gene: TRBV15
clone size: NA
CDR3 protein: CATSRDLGGGLNNEQFF
CDR3 DNA: TGTGCCACCAGCAGAGATCTGGGCGGGGGACTGAACAATGAGCAGTTCTTC

J gene: TRBJ1-1
D gene: TRBD1
V gene: TRBV5-1
clone size: NA
CDR3 protein: CASSLGGTGSGTEAFF
CDR3 DNA: TGCGCCAGCAGCTTGGGGGGGACAGGGTCGGGGACTGAAGCTTTCTTT

J gene: TRBJ1-5
D gene: NA
V gene: TRBV28
clone size: NA
CDR3 protein: CASSLGGDRPPQHF
CDR3 DNA: TGTGCCAGCAGTTTGGGTGGAGACAGGCCGCCCCAGCATTTT

J gene: TRBJ2-1
D gene: NA
V gene: TRBV7-2
clone size: NA
CDR3 protein: CASSLEPRSSYNEQFF
CDR3 DNA: TGTGCCAGCAGCTTAGAGCCGAGAAGCTCCTACAATGAGCAGTTCTTC

J gene: TRBJ2-7
D gene: NA
V gene: TRBV6-6
clone size: NA
CDR3 protein: CASSYSKRTYEQYF
CDR3 DNA: TGTGCCAGCAGTTACTCGAAAAGAACCTACGAGCAGTACTTC

J gene: TRBJ1-2
D gene: NA
V gene: TRBV19
clone size: NA
CDR3 protein: CASSILDRSTNYGYTF
CDR3 DNA: TGTGCCAGTAGTATCTTGGACAGATCAACTAACTATGGCTACACCTTC

J gene: TRBJ2-2
D gene: NA
V gene: TRBV5-4
clone size: NA
CDR3 protein: CASSFANTGELFF
CDR3 DNA: TGTGCCAGCAGCTTCGCAAACACCGGGGAGCTGTTTTTT

J gene: TRBJ1-1
D gene: NA
V gene: TRBV4-1
clone size: NA
CDR3 protein: CASTHPGTVNTEAFF
CDR3 DNA: TGCGCCAGCACTCACCCCGGGACGGTGAACACTGAAGCTTTCTTT

J gene: TRBJ1-2
D gene: TRBD1
V gene: TRBV5-1
clone size: NA
CDR3 protein: CASAWRQGPSNYGYTF
CDR3 DNA: TGCGCCAGCGCCTGGAGACAGGGCCCTTCTAACTATGGCTACACCTTC

J gene: TRBJ2-3
D gene: NA
V gene: TRBV7-9
clone size: once
CDR3 protein: CASSLHGGQPTDTQYF
CDR3 DNA: TGTGCCAGCAGCCTCCACGGGGGCCAACCGACGGATACGCAGTATTTT

J gene: TRBJ2-7
D gene: NA
V gene: TRBV28
clone size: few
CDR3 protein: CASSFGFEQYF
CDR3 DNA: TGTGCCAGCAGTTTTGGGTTCGAGCAGTACTTC

J gene: TRBJ1-1
D gene: TRBD1
V gene: TRBV2
clone size: NA
CDR3 protein: CASSGTGGHNRGSTEAFF
CDR3 DNA: TGTGCCAGCAGTGGAACAGGGGGCCATAACCGGGGCAGCACTGAAGCTTTCTTT

J gene: TRBJ2-2
D gene: NA
V gene: TRBV7-2
clone size: NA
CDR3 protein: CASSLEAASGELFF
CDR3 DNA: TGTGCCAGCAGCTTAGAGGCGGCTAGCGGGGAGCTGTTTTTT